This note documents a single T cell receptor beta chain sequence. The protocol was immunoSEQ multiplex PCR, while the TCRdb copy is restricted to in-frame clones and leaves out a portion. Among over 75,000 clones listed, roughly 80% were seen once. These data come from a study of blood T cell repertoires in COVID-19. The receptor was derived from an older man with acute or convalescent COVID-19. Sequenced: peripheral blood.

This CDR3 is CASSPNRANQPQHF. CDR3 in DNA: TGTGCCAGCTCACCTAACAGGGCTAATCAGCCCCAGCATTTT. The genes are TRBV18 and TRBJ1-5, with TRBD1 as a possible D gene (6 bases). CDR3 length equals 14 residues. V shed 3 bases and J shed 4 bases, with 10 bases lying between them. Germline V gives CDR1 KGHSH, CDR2 LQKENI.